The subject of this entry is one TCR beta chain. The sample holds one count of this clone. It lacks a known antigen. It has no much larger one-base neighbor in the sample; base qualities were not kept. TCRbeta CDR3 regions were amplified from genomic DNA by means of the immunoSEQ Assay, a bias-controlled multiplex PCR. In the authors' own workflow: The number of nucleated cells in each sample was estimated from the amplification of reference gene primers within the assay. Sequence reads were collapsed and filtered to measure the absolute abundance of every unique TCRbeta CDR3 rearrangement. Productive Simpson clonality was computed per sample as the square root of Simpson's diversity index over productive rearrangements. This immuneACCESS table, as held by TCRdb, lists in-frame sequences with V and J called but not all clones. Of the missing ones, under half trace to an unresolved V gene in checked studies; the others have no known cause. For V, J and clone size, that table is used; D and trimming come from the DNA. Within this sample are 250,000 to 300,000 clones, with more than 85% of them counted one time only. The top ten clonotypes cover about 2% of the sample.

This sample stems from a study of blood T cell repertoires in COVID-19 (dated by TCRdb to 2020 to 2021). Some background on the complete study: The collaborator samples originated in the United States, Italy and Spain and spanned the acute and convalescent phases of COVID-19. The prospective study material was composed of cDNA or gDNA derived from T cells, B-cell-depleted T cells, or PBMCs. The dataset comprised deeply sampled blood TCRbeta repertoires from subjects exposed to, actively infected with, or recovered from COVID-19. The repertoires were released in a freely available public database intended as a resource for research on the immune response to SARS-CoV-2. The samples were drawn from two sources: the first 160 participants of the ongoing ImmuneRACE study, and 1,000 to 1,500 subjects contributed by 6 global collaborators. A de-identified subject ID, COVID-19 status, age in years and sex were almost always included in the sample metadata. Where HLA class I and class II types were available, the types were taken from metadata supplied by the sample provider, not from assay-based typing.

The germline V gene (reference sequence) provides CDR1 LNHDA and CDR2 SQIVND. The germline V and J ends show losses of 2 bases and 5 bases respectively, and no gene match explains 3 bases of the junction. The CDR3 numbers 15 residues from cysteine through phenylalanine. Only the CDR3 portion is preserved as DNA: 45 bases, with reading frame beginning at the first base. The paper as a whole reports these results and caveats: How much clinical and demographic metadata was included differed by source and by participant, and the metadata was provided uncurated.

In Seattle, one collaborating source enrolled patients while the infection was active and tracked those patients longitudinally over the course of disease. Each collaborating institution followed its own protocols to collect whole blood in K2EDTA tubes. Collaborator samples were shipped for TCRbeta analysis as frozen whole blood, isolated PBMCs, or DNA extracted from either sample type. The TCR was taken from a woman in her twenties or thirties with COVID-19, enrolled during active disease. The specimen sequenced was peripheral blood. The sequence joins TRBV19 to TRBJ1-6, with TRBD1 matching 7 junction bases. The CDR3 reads CASSIRGQNNSPLHF. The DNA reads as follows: TGTGCCAGTAGTATAAGGGGACAGAATAATTCACCCCTCCACTTT.